This TCR beta chain was obtained from a study of blood T cell repertoires in COVID-19. Germline values: CDR1 MGHRA, CDR2 YSYEKL. The CDR3 extends over 14 amino acids. Trimming took 4 bases from V and 4 from J; bases not matched to a gene: 6. This clone was counted between two and nine times. Only in-frame clones appear in the TCRdb table, and some are missing; sequencing was by immunoSEQ multiplex PCR. Here the sample spans about 24,000 clones, about 88% being singletons. The rearrangement links TRBV4-1 to TRBJ1-2; 7 bases are shared with TRBD1. This clonotype originated in a man between 70 and 80 years old with acute or convalescent COVID-19. Input material: peripheral blood. The CDR3 DNA reads TGCGCCAGCAGCCCTACCAGGGACAGCTATGGCTACACCTTC. Its protein is CASSPTRDSYGYTF.